This T cell receptor (beta chain) was sequenced for a study of blood T cells in healthy people across ages. It was with a sample-barcoded 5' primer and a J-beta primer mix that a second PCR of roughly 7 to 12 cycles was run. TCRdb called the 5' RACE reads again in MiXCR, with one record for every CDR3 protein. The repertoire has 660,000 or so distinct CDR3 sequences, 58% of them found once; the top ten carry over 30%. Remarks on this clonotype: What it binds is unknown. Germline and junction disagree at one end, which may indicate a read error.

Findings and caveats of the study: Comparison with aged donors showed that long-lived donors had more naive CD4+ cells and higher diversity.

Germline V CDR1 and CDR2: SGDLS, YYNGEE. This CDR3 spans 15 amino acids. The sequence was obtained from a man aged 55-75 years in good health. The rearrangement uses TRBV9 and TRBJ2-3; tentatively, D is TRBD2 (6 bases). The sample consisted of blood. In DNA form, the CDR3 reads TGTGCCAGCAGCATCCAGGGAGGCGGCACAGATACGCGGTATTTT. Its protein product is CASSIQGGGTDTRYF.